This TCR beta chain was recovered during a study of shared clonotypes between healthy human individuals (dated by TCRdb to 2019 to 2021). In the study overall: Two women and a few men aged 18 to 49 years were included in the cohort. To increase sequencing depth and limit assay-specific biases, TCR repertoire library preparation and sequencing were carried out by different laboratories using diverse techniques. Leukapheresis yielded between about 0.85 and 9.5 billion PBMCs per donor. Blood TCR repertoires of several healthy adults were deeply sequenced to estimate repertoire size and the extent of clonotype sharing between individuals. For each donor, three plates each were used for CD4 naive and CD4 memory, two plates were used for CD8 naive, and one plate was used for CD8 memory. Findings and caveats that apply to the study as a whole: Approximately 4.8% of naive CD4, 3.5% of naive CD8, about 2.4% of memory CD4, and approximately 0.39% of memory CD8 clonotypes were shared across a few donors. Pairwise subsampling indicated that sequencing depth was expected to affect the degree of clonotype sharing among donors. Higher generation probabilities were observed for clonotypes shared by all four sorted-subset donors than for non-shared clonotypes. Sampling was limited to blood, and TCR repertoires in tissue likely differ from TCR repertoires in blood. Even with the large sequencing depth, rarefaction of the sorted-subset datasets indicated that sequencing was incomplete. The genetic and exposure-history diversity represented was limited by the small number of donors. Estimated clonotype richness was generally larger for naive than for memory subsets.

Using the deep immunoSEQ assay, TCR CDR3 regions were amplified from genomic DNA by multiplex PCR. Extracted genomic DNA from each cell subset was spread evenly across all wells of several immunoSEQ 96-well plates, with each plate serving as a replicate. Each replicate PCR for sorted subsets received about 0.2 ug genomic DNA, equal to roughly 30,000 T cell genomes. Purified libraries were quantified with a Qubit 3.0 fluorometer, sized on a Bioanalyzer 2100, and re-quantified with the KAPA Library Quantification kit. Every immunoSEQ 96-well plate was sequenced on a separate single-read 150-cycle Illumina NextSeq 550 flow cell. The authors processed their data as follows. Because only junctional sequences without quality scores were contained in the immunoSEQ output, filtering matching that applied to full-length reads could not be performed. To assign V/J genes and CDR3, sequences were annotated against IMGT germline references using PyIR, a Python wrapper for IgBLAST v1.9. Reads with weak V/J assignments (E-value above 1e-6), missing CDR3, stop codons, out-of-frame junctions, or ambiguous translated residues were removed. V3J clonotypes were defined as sequences sharing an identical inferred V gene, J gene, and CDR3 amino acid sequence. To compute the percentage overlap between repertoires, the number of shared unique clonotypes was divided by the size of the smaller repertoire. Repertoire richness was assessed with RTK rarefaction, the Chao1 estimator, and Recon v2.1 estimates of unobserved clonotypes. Generation probabilities for all TCRbeta clonotypes obtained by the gDNA method from a handful of donors were computed using OLGA. This is the immuneACCESS table as TCRdb keeps it, with only in-frame sequences that have V and J called. A part of the clones is gone; compared with another copy, unresolved V genes explain less than half, and the rest is unexplained. The V and J calls and clone size were taken over from that table, and D and trimming were inferred from the DNA. This sample gives over 850,000 clones in total; 70% to 80% of them show up just once. Around 0.6% of the sample lies in the top ten.

The donors were healthy, HIV-negative adults with no recently reported acute infections or vaccinations. Every donor was a Caucasian adult living in Nashville, Tennessee, USA. CD4+ T cells were enriched through magnetic negative selection, after which naive cells were positively selected on CD45RA and the remaining negative fraction served as the memory subset. Blood was obtained by leukapheresis, after which PBMCs were separated by Ficoll-Histopaque density gradient centrifugation and cryopreserved in liquid nitrogen vapor phase. Analytical flow cytometry was used to check the purity and quantity of each magnetically sorted T cell population. Each sorted fraction had its genomic DNA isolated and then quantified by UV absorbance on a Nanodrop 2000c. This clone was seen ten or more times. What this receptor recognizes is not known. The sample holds no much larger clone one base away, and base qualities are not on file. Other DNA sequences within the sample encode an identical CDR3.

The specimen sequenced was memory CD4+ T cells from PBMCs. What this sample's cell subset or site label stands for: CD45RA-negative fraction. The sequence was obtained from a young man in good health. Some clones in this sample may be carry-over from other donors' samples.

The CDR3 region has the sequence CSARGETQYF. Read as DNA, the sequence is TGCAGTGCTAGAGGAGAGACCCAGTACTTC. The chain was built from TRBV20-1 and TRBJ2-5; no D gene is confidently identified. V drops 1 base and J drops 4 bases, leaving 1 base in between. There are 10 amino acids in the CDR3, from cysteine to phenylalanine inclusive. Only the CDR3 portion is preserved as DNA: 30 bases, with reading frame beginning at the first base. Per the germline V gene (reference sequence), DFQATT is the CDR1 and SNEGSKA is the CDR2.